This record concerns one T cell receptor (beta chain) sequence. What it binds is unknown. This sample was included in a study of vaccination effects on CD4 cells after COVID-19. Study background: Sampling of a couple of convalescent patients took place 16 days and one week prior to vaccination.

In the ViraFEST assay, antigen-specific CD4+ clonotypes were identified by expansion after peptide-pool stimulation. Around day 10 of culture, CD4+ T cells were separated out. The person's infection with SARS-CoV-2, confirmed by PCR, took place between March and December 2020. Cultures of over 1.5 million PBMC per well contained 8 to 10 IU/ml IL-2 plus 10 ug/ml peptides. On both days 3 and 7, half of the culture medium was replaced with IL-2 medium. Profiled with immunoSEQ multiplex PCR; TCRdb holds only in-frame clones, not every one. The sample has 20,000 to 30,000 clones, 75% to 80% seen once. General study findings and limits: Clones that were induced by infection or by vaccine showed marked contraction late after vaccination.

V lost 3 bases to trimming and J lost 6 bases; unmatched junction nucleotides: 7. The CDR3 is made up of 14 amino acids. Germline assignment: CDR1 LNHDA and CDR2 SQIVND (reference sequence). The rearrangement links TRBV19 to TRBJ1-2; TRBD1 matches at 7 bases. This clonotype originated in a human donor who had a prior SARS-CoV-2 infection. This sample comprised CD4+ T cells from PBMCs cultured with HCoV-NL63 spike peptides, obtained before COVID-19 vaccination. The CDR3 protein is CASSIPGQINGYTF. The CDR3 DNA reads as TGTGCCAGTAGTATTCCGGGACAGATAAATGGCTACACCTTC.